The subject of this entry is one TCR beta chain. This clone has just one count. There is no known antigen for this receptor. Base qualities are not recorded, but no much larger clone differs from it by a single base. Relative to germline, V is missing 6 bases and J is missing 4 bases, with 10 bases of the junction outside any gene match. The CDR3 measures 16 amino acids from cysteine to phenylalanine. CDR3 DNA is the only sequence kept; it has 48 bases, read in frame from the first base. The germline V gene encodes CDR1 SNHLY and CDR2 FYNNEI. This record belongs to a study of blood T cell repertoires in COVID-19 (dated by TCRdb to about 2020). Context from the whole study: Samples covering the acute and convalescent phases of COVID-19 were provided by collaborators in the United States, Italy and Spain. A de-identified subject ID, COVID-19 status, age in years and sex were almost always included in the sample metadata. The repertoires were made available in a free public database intended to serve as a resource for research on the immune response to SARS-CoV-2. The samples were drawn from the first 160 participants of the ongoing ImmuneRACE study and from more than 1,000 subjects provided by 6 global collaborators. The prospective study material was composed of cDNA or gDNA derived from T cells, B-cell-depleted T cells, or PBMCs. Where available, HLA class I and class II types were obtained from metadata supplied by the sample provider rather than from assay-based typing. Subjects who had been exposed to COVID-19, were actively infected with it, or had recovered from it provided the deeply sampled blood TCRbeta repertoires that made up the dataset. Results the study describes overall, beyond this receptor: How much clinical and demographic metadata was included differed by source and by participant, and the metadata was provided uncurated.

TCRbeta CDR3 regions were amplified from genomic DNA using the immunoSEQ Assay, a bias-controlled multiplex PCR. Regarding the original processing steps: Within the assay, amplification of reference gene primers was used to estimate how many nucleated cells each sample contained. Sequence reads were collapsed and filtered to measure the absolute abundance of every unique TCRbeta CDR3 rearrangement. For each sample, productive Simpson clonality was calculated by taking the square root of Simpson's diversity index across productive rearrangements. TCRdb holds this immuneACCESS table with in-frame rearrangements only. Some clones are missing; in checked studies, unresolved V genes explain under half, and the rest has no known cause. From that table come the V and J calls and clone size; the DNA was used to work out D and trimming. The sample table records about 150,000 clones; roughly 80% of these occur just once. The leading ten clones occupy about 8.6% of the sample.

Collaborating institutions collected whole blood in K2EDTA tubes following their own protocols. Collaborator samples were shipped for TCRbeta analysis as frozen whole blood, isolated PBMCs, or DNA extracted from either sample type. This TCR came from a man aged 45-60 years with active or convalescent COVID-19. The chain is encoded by TRBV2 joined to TRBJ2-5, with 11 central nucleotides matching TRBD1. The sequenced sample consisted of peripheral blood. Read as DNA, the sequence is TGTGCCAGCAGACCCTGGACAGGGGGCGCGTTAGAGACCCAGTACTTC. This translates into CASRPWTGGALETQYF.